This T cell receptor beta chain appears in the sequencing data of a study of beta chain features in type 1 diabetes. At the level of the study: Across all samples, approximately 110,000,000 sorted cells were examined.

Study findings and constraints: TCRB CDR3s were moderately but significantly shorter in Type 1 diabetes patients in all four CD4+ subsets.

The whole isolated RNA underwent reverse transcription, so sequencing captured expressed TCRB transcripts. Sequenced by immunoSEQ multiplex PCR; TCRdb stores in-frame clones only, minus some. In the table there are 600,000 or so clones, 9.5% to 15% of which are singletons. CD45RO/CCR7/CD25/CD127/CD95/CD27 sorting isolated CD4+ naive, central memory, regulatory and stem cell-like memory cells. The V gene lost 1 base and the J gene lost 4 bases, with 8 bases spanning the gap. The CDR3 sequence is 13 residues long. The germline CDR1 and CDR2 sequences are GTSNPN and SVGIG (reference sequence). This clone showed up just a few times. What it binds is unknown.

The chain recombines TRBV30 with TRBJ1-5; possibly TRBD1 for D (6 bases). The sequence was collected from a man younger than 40 with type 1 diabetes. Sequenced input: naive CD4+ T cells from blood. The CDR3 spells CAWSGGANQPQHF. Here the CDR3 DNA reads TGTGCCTGGAGTGGGGGGGCTAATCAGCCCCAGCATTTT.